This T cell receptor beta chain was retrieved from a study of Ad26.COV2.S vaccination and SARS-CoV-2 variants. Study as a whole: Recipients of Ad26.COV2.S got it intramuscularly, once or twice 56 days apart.

A word on this clone: Antigen: not known.

Treatment given: around 19 received Ad26.COV2.S at low or high dose, single or two shots; several received placebo; per-sample allocation not given. All samples were drawn on day 63, counting from the first vaccine or placebo injection. Based in Boston, the donor was an adult of 18-55 years. TCRdb's copy holds only in-frame clones and misses some; the assay was immunoSEQ multiplex PCR. The sample carries around 450,000 clones, less than 95% recorded once. The CDR3 is 17 amino acids. The V gene's germline CDR1 is MDHEN and CDR2 SYDVKM. V shed 5 bases and J shed 9 bases, with 26 bases lying between them. Findings of the study overall: Non-spike TCR breadth showed similarity between vaccine and placebo recipients. Total T cell responses were possibly underestimated by TCR breadth and depth analyses.

The chain combines TRBV28 with TRBJ1-3; D is possibly TRBD1 (6 bases). The receptor's source is a person between 18 and 59 years old who received the Ad26.COV2.S COVID-19 vaccine or a placebo. The sequencing used peripheral blood, collected in a trial of Ad26.COV2.S vaccine versus placebo. The DNA of the CDR3 is TGTGCCAGCAGTCCCCCGAGGGGGGAACCACGTCTGGGCACCATATATTTT. Protein product: CASSPPRGEPRLGTIYF.